This note documents a single TCR beta chain sequence. The data were taken from a study of blood T cell repertoires in COVID-19. Background on the study: Samples representing acute and convalescent COVID-19 were sourced from the United States, Italy and Spain. T cells, B-cell-depleted T cells, or PBMCs supplied cDNA or gDNA.

Using immunoSEQ multiplex PCR, the repertoire was profiled, and TCRdb retains in-frame clones only, with some absent. The sample has over 140,000 clones; 75% to 80% are singletons. V was pared by 4 bases and J by 8 bases, with 5 bases of the junction left unmatched. The CDR3 contains 14 residues. Germline CDR1 and CDR2: MGHDK and SYGVNS. This rearrangement joins TRBV25-1 to TRBJ2-1, with 10 bases that match TRBD2. The sample consisted of peripheral blood. The TCR comes from a woman in her fifties or sixties with active or convalescent COVID-19. CDR3 coding DNA: TGTGCCAGCAGTGTAACTAGCGGGACCTATGAGCAGTTCTTC. Translated: CASSVTSGTYEQFF.